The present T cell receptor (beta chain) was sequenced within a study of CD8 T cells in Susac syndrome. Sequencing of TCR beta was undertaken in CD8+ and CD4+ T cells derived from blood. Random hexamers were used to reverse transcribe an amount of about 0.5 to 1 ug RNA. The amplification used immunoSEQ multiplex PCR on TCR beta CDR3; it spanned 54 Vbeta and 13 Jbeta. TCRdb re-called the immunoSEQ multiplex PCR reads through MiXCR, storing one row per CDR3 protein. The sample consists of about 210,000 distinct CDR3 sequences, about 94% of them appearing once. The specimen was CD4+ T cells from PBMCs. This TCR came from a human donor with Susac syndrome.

CDR3 amino acids: CASSDVGTSTYEQFF. CDR3 nucleotide sequence: TGTGCCAGCAGTGATGTCGGGACTAGCACGTATGAGCAGTTCTTC. The chain is built from TRBV6-1 and TRBJ2-1; 9 bases are a match to TRBD2. The CDR3 has 15 amino acids. Germline trimming cut 3 bases from V and 8 bases from J; bases unmatched to any gene: 8. Germline CDR1 reads MNHNS; CDR2 reads SASEGT.